The TCR beta chain under discussion was sequenced for a study of T cells after yellow fever vaccination. This clonotype occurred once. Germline-derived CDR1 and CDR2 are DFQATT and SNEGSKA (reference sequence). V dropped 6 bases and J dropped 6 bases, with 14 bases sitting between them. The CDR3 loop spans 12 amino acids. TCRdb re-called the 5' RACE reads through MiXCR, storing one row per CDR3 protein. The table records 500,000 to 650,000 distinct CDR3 sequences, about 15% of them present only once. This receptor was obtained from a man aged 18-30 years who received the YFV17D yellow fever vaccine. The chain uses TRBV20-1 and TRBJ1-2; D might be TRBD1 (6 bases). The material sequenced was PBMCs, taken about 5 days after the first yellow fever vaccination. CDR3 coding DNA: TGCAGTGCCCGAGACAGGACTAATGGCTACACCTTC. It is translated as CSARDRTNGYTF.